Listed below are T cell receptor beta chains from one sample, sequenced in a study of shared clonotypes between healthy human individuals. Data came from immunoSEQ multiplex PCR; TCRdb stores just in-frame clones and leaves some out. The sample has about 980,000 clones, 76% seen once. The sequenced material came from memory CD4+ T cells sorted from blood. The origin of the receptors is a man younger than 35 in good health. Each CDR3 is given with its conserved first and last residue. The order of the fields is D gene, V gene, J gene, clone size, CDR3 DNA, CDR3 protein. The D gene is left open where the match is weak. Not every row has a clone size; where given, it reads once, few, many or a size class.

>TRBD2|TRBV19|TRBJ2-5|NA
TGTGCCAGTAGCCCTAACTTAGGACTAGCGGGAGGAGAGACCCAGTACTTC
CASSPNLGLAGGETQYF
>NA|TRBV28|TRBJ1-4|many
TGTGCCAGCAGTTCCGGGACCGAGCAGGAAAAACTGTTTTTT
CASSSGTEQEKLFF
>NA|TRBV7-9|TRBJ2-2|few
TGTGCCAGCAGCTTGATTTCAGGCGGGGAGCTGTTTTTT
CASSLISGGELFF
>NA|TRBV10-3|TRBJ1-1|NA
TGTGCCATCAGTGAAAAGAGTCTGAACACTGAAGCTTTCTTT
CAISEKSLNTEAFF
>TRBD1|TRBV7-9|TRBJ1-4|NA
TGTGCCAGCAGCTCTAGCGGGGGACAGCAAAATGAAAAACTGTTTTTT
CASSSSGGQQNEKLFF
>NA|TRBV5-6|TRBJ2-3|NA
TGTGCCAGCAGCTCGGCGGATACGCAGTATTTT
CASSSADTQYF
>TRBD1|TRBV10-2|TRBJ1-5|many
TGCGCCAGCAGTGACCCATTAACAGGGGCGGTCAATCAGCCCCAGCATTTT
CASSDPLTGAVNQPQHF
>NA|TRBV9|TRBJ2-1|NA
TGTGCCAGCAGCGTAGCTACCCGGGGGACCAATGAGCAGTTCTTC
CASSVATRGTNEQFF
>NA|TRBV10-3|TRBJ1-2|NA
TGTGCCATCAGTGAATTCGTGGATCGGGGCTACACCTTC
CAISEFVDRGYTF
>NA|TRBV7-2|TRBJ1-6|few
TGTGCCAGCAGCTTAATGTGGAATCTCCTCCACTTT
CASSLMWNLLHF
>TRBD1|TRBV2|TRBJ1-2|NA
TGTGCCAGCAGTGACTCCCTAAAGACAGGGGGCCCATATGGCTACACCTTC
CASSDSLKTGGPYGYTF
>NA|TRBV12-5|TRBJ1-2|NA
TGTGCTAGTGGTCCAGGGGCCGTGTGGGGCTATGGCTACACCTTC
CASGPGAVWGYGYTF
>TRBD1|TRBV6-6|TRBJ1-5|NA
TGTGCCAGCAGTGGACAGGGTAAGAGCAATCAGCCCCAGCATTTT
CASSGQGKSNQPQHF
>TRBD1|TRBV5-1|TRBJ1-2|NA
TGCGCCAGCAGCCGCACCGGGACAGGCTATGGCTACACCTTC
CASSRTGTGYGYTF
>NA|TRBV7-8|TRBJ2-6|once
TGTGCCAGCAGCCCAGGGACCTTTGTCTCTGGGGCCAACGTCCTGACTTTC
CASSPGTFVSGANVLTF
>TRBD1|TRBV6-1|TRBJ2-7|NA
TGTGCCAGCAGGCTGGGACAGGGGACTTTCTACGAGCAGTACTTC
CASRLGQGTFYEQYF
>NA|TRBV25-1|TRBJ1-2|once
TGTGCCAGCAGTTCACAGTTTTATGGCTACACCTTC
CASSSQFYGYTF
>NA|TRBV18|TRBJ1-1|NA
TGTGCCAGCTCACTGTCTGGGGGCGTTACTGAAGCTTTCTTT
CASSLSGGVTEAFF
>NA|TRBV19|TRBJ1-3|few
TGTGCCAGTAGTGTCAAGATAGACTCTGGAAACACCATATATTTT
CASSVKIDSGNTIYF
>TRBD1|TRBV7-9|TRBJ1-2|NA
TGTGCCAGCAGCTTAGAGGGTCTTGGCAGGGGGAACTATGGCTACACCTTC
CASSLEGLGRGNYGYTF
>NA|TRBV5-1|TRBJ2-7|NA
TGCGCCAGCAGCCCCGGGACGGGAACCTACGAGCAGTACTTC
CASSPGTGTYEQYF
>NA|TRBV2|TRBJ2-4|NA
TGTGCCAGCAGTGAAAACCGGGACATGGACATTCAGTACTTC
CASSENRDMDIQYF
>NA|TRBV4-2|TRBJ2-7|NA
TGTGCCAGCAGCCAAGAGTTTCCTCAATCAGAGCAGTACTTC
CASSQEFPQSEQYF
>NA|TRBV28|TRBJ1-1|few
TGTGCCAGCAGACGGCCCACGGGGGGGAACACTGAAGCTTTCTTT
CASRRPTGGNTEAFF
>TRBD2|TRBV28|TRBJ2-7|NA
TGTGCCAGCGTAAGTAGCGGGGGGTCCACCTACGAGCAGTACTTC
CASVSSGGSTYEQYF
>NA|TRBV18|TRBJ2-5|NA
TGTGCCAGCTCAGACAGGAACCAAGAGACCCAGTACTTC
CASSDRNQETQYF
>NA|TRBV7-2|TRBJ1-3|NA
TGTGCCAGCAGCTTACGAGGGGCCTCTGGAAACACCATATATTTT
CASSLRGASGNTIYF
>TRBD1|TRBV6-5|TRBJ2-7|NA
TGTGCCAGCAGCCCCGGGACAGTTCGCAACGAGCAGTACTTC
CASSPGTVRNEQYF
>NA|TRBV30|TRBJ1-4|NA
TGTGCCTGGAGTTCACAGGGTGGGGAAAAACTGTTTTTT
CAWSSQGGEKLFF
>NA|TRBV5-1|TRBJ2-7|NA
TGCGCCAGCAGCCCCGGAGGAGCTACGGGCGAGCAGTACTTC
CASSPGGATGEQYF
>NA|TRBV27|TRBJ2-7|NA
TGTGCCAGCAGTTCCTCCCTGGGATCTGTCGAGCAGTACTTC
CASSSSLGSVEQYF
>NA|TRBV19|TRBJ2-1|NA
TGTGCCAGTAGTGACAGACGTCTTCATAATGAGCAGTTCTTC
CASSDRRLHNEQFF
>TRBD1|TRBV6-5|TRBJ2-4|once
TGTGCCAGCAGGGGACAGGGGGCTATGTACATTCAGTACTTC
CASRGQGAMYIQYF
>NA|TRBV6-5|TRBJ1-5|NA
TGTGCCAGCAGCTTGGACCCCTTCGGCAATCAGCCCCAGCATTTT
CASSLDPFGNQPQHF
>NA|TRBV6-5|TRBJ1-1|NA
TGTGCCAGCATCGGGGGGCGTTTAATGAACACTGAAGCTTTCTTT
CASIGGRLMNTEAFF
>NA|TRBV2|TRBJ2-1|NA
TGTGCCAGCAGTGGCTTCGATGAGCAGTTCTTC
CASSGFDEQFF
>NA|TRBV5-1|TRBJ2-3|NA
TGCGCCAGCAGCCCCCAGGGGGGGGGCACAGATACGCAGTATTTT
CASSPQGGGTDTQYF
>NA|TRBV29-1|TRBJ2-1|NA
TGCAGCGTTGAAGGGGATAATAAGAGTCAGTTCTTC
CSVEGDNKSQFF
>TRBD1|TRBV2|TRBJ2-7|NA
TGTGCCAGCAGTTTGGGACAGGGGGCGTTTGAGTACGAGCAGTACTTC
CASSLGQGAFEYEQYF
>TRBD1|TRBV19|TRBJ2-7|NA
TGTGCCAGTAGTCCCGCCGCTGACAGGGGCTACGAGCAGTACTTC
CASSPAADRGYEQYF
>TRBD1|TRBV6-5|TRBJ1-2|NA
TGTGCCAGCAGTTTGGACAGGGAATATGGCTACACCTTC
CASSLDREYGYTF
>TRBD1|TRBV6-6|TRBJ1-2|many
TGTGCCAGCAGTGACAGGGCCTATGGCTACACCTTC
CASSDRAYGYTF
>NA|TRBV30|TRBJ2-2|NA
TGTGCCGGAGGCGACACCGGGGAGCTGTTTTTT
CAGGDTGELFF
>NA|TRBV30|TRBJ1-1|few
TGTGCCTGGAGTCATTCCTCGGCTGAAGCTTTCTTT
CAWSHSSAEAFF
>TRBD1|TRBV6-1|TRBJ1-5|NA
TGTGCCAGCAGTGGCGGACAGGGGGCATATCAGCCCCAGCATTTT
CASSGGQGAYQPQHF